This TCR beta chain was obtained from a study of cytomegalovirus exposure and HLA in healthy donors. PCR was performed using 60 Vbeta and 13 Jbeta primers. This table comes from immunoSEQ multiplex PCR, and its TCRdb copy is limited to in-frame clones, with some not included. This table holds around 120,000 clones, roughly 79% found once. The donors gave bone marrow, and they were healthy. This clone came up a few times. Its antigen is as yet unknown. V lost 5 bases and J lost 3; bases outside the gene matches: 18. This CDR3 is 18 amino acids long. Germline CDR1 SEHNR, CDR2 FQNEAQ (reference sequence). Points from the study as a whole: The analysis excluded some indistinguishable V segments, including TRBV6-2 and TRBV6-3.

The source material was PBMCs. The chain couples TRBV7-9 to TRBJ2-7; TRBD1 matches at 8 bases. The clonotype originates from a woman between 18 and 30 years old in good health and CMV-seronegative. CDR3 bases: TGTGCCAGCAGCCCGTATGGCGACAGGGGCCACTACTACTACGAGCAGTACTTC. It is translated as CASSPYGDRGHYYYEQYF.